This T cell receptor (beta chain) appears in the sequencing data of a study of tumor-infiltrating lymphocytes in primary liver carcinoma. V shed 2 bases, J shed 10 bases, and the junction held 15 bases outside the gene matches. Germline V gene data show CDR1 as SGHAT and CDR2 as FQNNGV. The CDR3 runs to 16 residues. Constant-region priming of roughly 0.45 ug total RNA yielded TCR beta cDNA. Nested multiplex PCR, run for three rounds with slightly modified ARM-PCR, yielded TCR beta libraries. Investigators reported that the first two PCR rounds, at about 9 cycles each, used TRBV1-TRBV30 forward primers with a C-beta reverse primer. Each CDR3 protein gets one entry after TCRdb re-called the multiplex PCR reads with MiXCR. Here the sample spans over 100,000 distinct CDR3 sequences, roughly 70% being singletons. Each 20-30 mg portion of unsorted bulk tissue served as the source for co-extraction of RNA and DNA.

The sequence derives from a woman in her sixties with primary liver carcinoma and hepatitis B virus infection. Source material: tumor-adjacent normal liver tissue. The V gene is TRBV11-2, the J gene TRBJ2-7; the match to TRBD2 covers 9 bases. The CDR3 nucleotides read TGTGCCAGCAGCTTAAGGATAGCGGGAGCTTCCTATGACCAGTACTTC. It encodes CASSLRIAGASYDQYF.